This T cell receptor beta chain emerged from a study of cytotoxic CD8 clonotypes in ibrutinib-treated CLL. The table came from immunoSEQ multiplex PCR; TCRdb's copy has only in-frame clones and leaves some out. The data contain some 300,000 clones, about 80% of them singletons. V dropped 0 bases and J dropped 2; count of bases not matched to a gene: 1. Germline values: CDR1 KGHSH, CDR2 LQKENI. This CDR3 contains 14 residues. This chain connects TRBV18 to TRBJ2-7; 7 bases line up with TRBD1. The sequence was obtained from a human donor with chronic lymphocytic leukemia. Sequenced here: PBMCs, sampled before ibrutinib treatment. The CDR3 nucleotides read TGTGCCAGCTCACCACCGGGACAGCCCTACGAGCAGTACTTC. It is translated as CASSPPGQPYEQYF.